This T cell receptor (beta chain) appears in the sequencing data of a study of regulatory T cells in long-lasting Graves disease (TCRdb year 2021). About the full investigation: Newly diagnosed Graves' disease patients had taken antithyroid drugs for less than 3 months. Peripheral blood TCR sequencing and RNA sequencing compared persistent Graves' disease patients with newly diagnosed Graves' disease patients. A total of roughly 35 samples underwent TCR sequencing, from 13 patients with persistent Graves' disease and about 20 patients with newly diagnosed Graves' disease. The study was conducted in China and was registered as a clinical trial.

Overall results and qualifications from the work: Preferential use of TRBV28, TRBJ1-2 and TRBJ2-5 was observed in persistent disease, whereas TRBV20-1 and TRBJ2-1 were favored in newly diagnosed disease. The small sample size was acknowledged by the authors as a limitation that may reduce accuracy. Persistent Graves' disease patients showed lower TCR Shannon entropy and fewer highly expanded clones than newly diagnosed patients, suggesting clonal expansion. The study examined only peripheral blood because the primary lesion, thyroid tissue, could not be accessed. Sequencing and analysis were restricted to the TCR beta chain. Persistent patients shared more public clonotypes among themselves (around 3,000) than newly diagnosed patients did (more than 850).

The CDR3 covers 16 residues, taking in both the cysteine and the phenylalanine. Only CDR3 DNA remains: 48 bases, in frame from the first base. CDR1 and CDR2, looked up from the germline V gene, are MNHNS and SASEGT. Trimming accounts for 7 bases at V and 3 bases at J, while the number of junction bases matched to no gene is 12. There are many counts of this clonotype. Its antigen specificity is not known. Within one base of it there is no much larger clone, and no base qualities were kept. Receptor libraries were prepared by multiplex PCR. The sample was run on an Illumina HiSeq 4000. CDR3 regions were amplified by Arm-PCR with iRepertoire HTBI primers to construct TCR beta libraries. Before sequencing, the PCR products went through gel purification. The source study handled its data this way. Across samples, 60 to 75 TRBV and roughly 13 TRBJ segments were identified and used for gene usage analysis of CDR3 amino acid clonotypes. COPE and FqMerger were used to merge the filtered high-quality paired reads into contigs. BLAST was used to align contigs to the IMGT TRBV, TRBD and TRBJ reference genes, and CDR3 was defined following IMGT. Clonotypes above 0.1% frequency were classified as highly expanded clones. Shannon entropy was used to measure repertoire diversity, and the Gini coefficient was used to measure V-J evenness. A clonotype found in more than one individual was treated as public. Through fastp at Q25 and MiXCR, TCRdb rebuilt clones from the public reads, retaining in-frame beta chains. Each CDR3 protein gets just one entry, which takes the most common genes and DNA from the rows behind it. For this entry, the V and J calls and clone size follow TCRdb and not the study's own pipeline. The sample table contains approximately 440,000 distinct CDR3 sequences; only one count was recorded for under 20% of them. The ten biggest clones cover less than 15% of the sample.

The sample's time point, from its label and the paper: newly diagnosed GD, antithyroid drugs for less than 3 months. For both TCR sequencing and RNA sequencing, RNA was extracted from PBMCs in TRIzol. The diagnosis of Graves' disease was made according to American Thyroid Association guidelines. Patients were recruited from an endocrinology department in Xi'an, China. Each patient gave 7.5 to 10 milliliters of peripheral blood, collected in an EDTA anticoagulant tube. Ficoll Paque Plus density gradient separation was used to isolate PBMCs, and no further T cell sorting was performed. An Agilent 2100 Bioanalyzer and agarose gel were used to check RNA quality, and a NanoDrop 2000 was used to measure RNA concentration. These same data were also listed under a study on T cells in Graves' hyperthyroidism and ophthalmopathy. The second study, in turn, reports: Graves' hyperthyroidism was defined as stable when no progression to ophthalmopathy occurred over 18 months of follow-up. Hyperthyroidism patients were aged 18 to 65 years and newly diagnosed, with disease duration of less than 2 months. Patients with uncontrolled infections, other autoimmune diseases, pregnancy or lactation were excluded. Diagnoses were based on clinical symptoms, serum thyroxine and TRAb, thyroid ultrasound and orbital computed tomography. A first-round RT-PCR of the TCR CDR3 used the HTBI primer set with the Qiagen OneStep RT-PCR kit. Most expanded thyroid clonotypes (frequency above 0.001) were also detected in blood, suggesting blood repertoires may reflect thyroid immune responses. In cross-validation, a model built on a 13 V-J signature told ophthalmopathy apart from stable hyperthyroidism with approximately 91% sensitivity and 81% to 82% specificity, and in testing the same model reached 80%/75%. In validation, progression to ophthalmopathy was predicted by the model with 70% to 71% sensitivity and 72.22% specificity, a median of approximately 7.1 months before onset. TCR V-J signatures able to tell the groups apart were searched for in a discovery cohort of approximately 95 patients, of whom 40 to 45 had Graves' ophthalmopathy and about 60 had stable Graves' hyperthyroidism. Prospective prediction of ophthalmopathy was tested in an independent validation cohort consisting of about 19 hyperthyroidism patients and more than 15 patients who later progressed to ophthalmopathy. The 100 or so discovery patients were randomly split 7:3 into training and test sets. The study also compared thyroid tissue and blood T-cell repertoires from a handful of Graves' hyperthyroidism patients. Following sampling, methimazole starting at 30 mg daily was given to hyperthyroidism patients, and high-dose intravenous methylprednisolone was given to ophthalmopathy patients. Libraries were constructed in a second round of multiplex PCR, after which size selection and purification were performed. Sequencing of the libraries was done on an Illumina HiSeq2000 using paired-end 100 bp reads. SOAPnuke was used to process the raw data, throwing out any read that contained adapters or uncalled bases, had a mean Phred below 15, or lacked an exact constant-primer or identifier match. COPE v1.2.5 was used to merge high-quality paired reads, and clonotypes were defined as unique nucleotide sequences. MiTCR v1.1 was used to align the clonotypes against IMGT TRBV, TRBD and TRBJ reference segments. Only V-J combinations with frequency above 0.0001, covering 99.2% of repertoires, were analysed. The TCS score was defined as F50 (clonal expansion) divided by E x V (chaos), with BLOSUM62-based TCRdist calculated between CDR3 peptides within each V-J. Welch's t-statistics and random forest reduced several hundred V-J features to about 12, which were used in a naive Bayes classifier (R e1071). Sample size was not statistically predetermined, and blinding of investigators to group allocation was not performed. TCR Vbeta CDR3 sequencing of 130 to 150 peripheral blood samples (over 40 ophthalmopathy, about 80 hyperthyroidism and about 17 progressor patients) is reported in the paper.

This receptor was obtained from a man between 35 and 55 years old with Graves disease. Donor details come from another sample of the same person, matched by shared clones. Sequenced here: peripheral blood mononuclear cells (PBMCs), sampled at new diagnosis, from a patient treated with antithyroid drugs. This sequence uses TRBV6-1 and TRBJ2-5; a stretch of 9 junction bases matches TRBD2. The DNA sequence is TGTGCCAGCACCATTAGGAGTAGCGGGAGAGAAGAGACCCAGTACTTC. The translation is CASTIRSSGREETQYF.